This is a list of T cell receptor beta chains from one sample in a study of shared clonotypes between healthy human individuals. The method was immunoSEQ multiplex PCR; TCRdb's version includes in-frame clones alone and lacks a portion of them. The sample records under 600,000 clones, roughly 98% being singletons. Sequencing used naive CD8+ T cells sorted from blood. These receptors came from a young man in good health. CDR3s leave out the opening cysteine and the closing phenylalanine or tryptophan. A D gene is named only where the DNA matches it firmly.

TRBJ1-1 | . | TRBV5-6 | ASSLEGGETEAF
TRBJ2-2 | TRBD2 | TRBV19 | ASSASGGRRTGELF
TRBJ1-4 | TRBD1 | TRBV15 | ATSRDPGTGPNEKLF
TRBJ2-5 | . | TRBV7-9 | ASSATVTAETQY
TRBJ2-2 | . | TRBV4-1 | ASSHLTGHTGELF
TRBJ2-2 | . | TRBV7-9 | ASSPTRGSPGELF
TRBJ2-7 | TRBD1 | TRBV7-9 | ASSPRDRAYEQY
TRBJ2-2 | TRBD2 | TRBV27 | ASYSWTSGNTGELF
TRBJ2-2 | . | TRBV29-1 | SVRSQGFDTGELF
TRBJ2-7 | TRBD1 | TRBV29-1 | SGIRDSFPYEQY
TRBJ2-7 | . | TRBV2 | ATSPNEQY
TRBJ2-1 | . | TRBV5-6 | ASRSQGTYNEQF
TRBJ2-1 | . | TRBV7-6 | ASSFMTYNEQF
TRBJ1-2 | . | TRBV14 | ASSQVGAGDGYT
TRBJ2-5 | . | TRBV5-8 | ASSPILWGVQETQY
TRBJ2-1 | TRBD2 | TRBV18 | ASSFLAGARSYNEQF
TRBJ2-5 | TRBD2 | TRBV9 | ASSGLAQETQY
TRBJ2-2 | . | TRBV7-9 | ASRDGAPLSPTSIGELF
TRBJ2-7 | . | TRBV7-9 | ASSHSGKNYEQY
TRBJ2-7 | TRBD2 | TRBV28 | ASSLRLAGNEQY
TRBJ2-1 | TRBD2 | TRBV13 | ASSETSGARKF
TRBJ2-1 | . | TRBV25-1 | ASGRRDSYNEQF
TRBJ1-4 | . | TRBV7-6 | ASRGEGEKLF
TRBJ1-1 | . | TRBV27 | ASGMGVMNTEAF
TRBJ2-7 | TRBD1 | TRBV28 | ASSSLAGTGPYEQY
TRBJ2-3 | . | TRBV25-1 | ASTPGTDTQY
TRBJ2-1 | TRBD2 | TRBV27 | ASSTTGTRNYNEQF
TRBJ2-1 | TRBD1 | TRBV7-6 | ASSLTQGANEQF
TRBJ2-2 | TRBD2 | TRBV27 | ASSLTSGGADTGELF
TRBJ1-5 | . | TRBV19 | ASSIAGKEPQH
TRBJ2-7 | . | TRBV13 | ASSLGLGDGYEQY
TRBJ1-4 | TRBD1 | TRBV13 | ASSFRDSAGNEKLF
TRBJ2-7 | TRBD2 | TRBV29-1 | SVATGTTYEQY
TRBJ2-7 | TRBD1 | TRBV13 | ASSTGTGSRDYEQY
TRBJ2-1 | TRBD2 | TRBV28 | ASGLAGNNEQF
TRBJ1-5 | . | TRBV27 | ASSPRWDSSNQPQH
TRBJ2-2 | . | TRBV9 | ASRKNTGELF
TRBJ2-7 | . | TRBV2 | ASRGDVYEQY
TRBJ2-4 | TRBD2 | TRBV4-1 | ASRYLAGGQAVSKNIQY
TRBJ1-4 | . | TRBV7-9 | ASSSGAEKLF
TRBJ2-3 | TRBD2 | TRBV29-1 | SVEPLAGEADTQY
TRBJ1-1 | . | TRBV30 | ACQRRGFAF
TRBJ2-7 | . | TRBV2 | ASSEEISSSYEQY
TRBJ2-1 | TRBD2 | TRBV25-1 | ASSEYSGHSYNEQF